This T cell receptor beta chain was identified in a study of shared clonotypes between healthy human individuals. The wider study: Donors consisted of two women and a few men between 18 and 49. Study outcomes and limitations: It was the few donors that limited the genetic and exposure-history diversity represented.

The CDR3 loop spans 13 amino acids. A word on this clone: Its antigen is currently unknown.

Here immunoSEQ multiplex PCR was the method, and the copy in TCRdb shows in-frame clones only, minus some. This sample yields 2 million to 2.5 million clones, of which 85% to 95% are seen a single time; 0.39% belongs to the top ten. The specimen was naive CD4+ T cells from PBMCs. Subset denoted: CD45RA+ positively selected. V gene TRBV21-1 combines with J gene TRBJ2-5; no check of the table's D call, TRBD1, against the DNA was made. TRBV21-1 is labeled a pseudogene. This receptor was obtained from a man aged 18 to 29 in good health. Some clones in this sample may be carry-over from other donors' samples. The CDR3 region is CASSGTGQETQYF. The CDR3 bases are TGTGCCAGCAGCGGGACAGGTCAAGAGACCCAGTACTTC.